These 17 T cell receptor beta chains came from one sample sequenced in a study of T cell responses to AZD1222 COVID-19 vaccine. Profiled with immunoSEQ multiplex PCR; TCRdb holds only in-frame clones, not every one. In the table there are 130,000 to 150,000 clones, around 88% of which are singletons. The sequencing here drew on peripheral blood, taken on day 0 of AZD1222 vaccination. The receptor source for this set is an adult in good health.

This chain connects TRBV12-2 to TRBJ1-1; no check of the table's D call, TRBD1, against the DNA was made. TRBV12-2 is designated a pseudogene. The CDR3 spans 19 residues. The CDR3 reads CASRSVRVRLQGLNTEAFF. The DNA for the CDR3 is TGTGCAAGTCGCTCCGTCAGGGTTCGATTGCAGGGGCTGAACACTGAAGCTTTCTTT.

This clone appeared a single time. The rearrangement links TRBV28 to TRBJ2-7, with TRBD1 identical over 9 bases. V trimming: 5 bases; J trimming: 3 bases; junction bases outside the gene matches: 5. CDR3 length equals 14 residues. CDR1 is MDHEN, CDR2 SYDVKM, per germline. The CDR3 bases are TGTGCCAGCAGTCGACAGGGGGGGTACTACGAGCAGTACTTC. It codes for CASSRQGGYYEQYF.

In DNA form, the CDR3 reads TGTGCCAGCAGCCAAGCCGTGCAGGGGCTCACTGAAGCTTTCTTT. Amino acid sequence: CASSQAVQGLTEAFF. This chain links TRBV4-2 with TRBJ1-1; D possibly corresponds to TRBD1 (6 bases). This CDR3 is built from 15 residues. CDR1 is LGHNA and CDR2 is YNFKEQ in the germline V gene. Trimming stripped 1 base from V and 4 bases from J, with 13 bases between.

In the case of this clone: A much larger clone sits a single nucleotide away, making a read error possible. The same CDR3 is also encoded by other DNA sequences in this sample. This chain uses TRBV6-4 with TRBJ2-1, with 11 bases matching TRBD2. V lost 0 bases to trimming and J lost 6 bases; unmatched junction nucleotides: 1. CDR3 size: 15 residues. Germline CDR1 reads MRHNA; CDR2 reads SNTAGT. The CDR3 spells CASSDSTSGSNEQFF. DNA for the CDR3: TGTGCCAGCAGTGACTCAACTAGCGGGAGCAATGAGCAGTTCTTC.

The CDR3 reads CASSGGGRENEKLFF. Written as DNA, the CDR3 is TGTGCCAGCAGTGGGGGGGGACGCGAAAATGAAAAACTGTTTTTT. The genes are TRBV28 and TRBJ1-4, with D possibly TRBD1 on 5 matching bases. V gave up 5 bases and J gave up 5 bases, with 15 bases separating them. Germline loops: CDR1 MDHEN, CDR2 SYDVKM. The CDR3 extends over 15 amino acids.

The J gene is TRBJ2-2, the V gene TRBV6-6; D might be TRBD1 (6 bases). From germline, CDR1 is MNHNY and CDR2 SVGAGI (reference sequence). Trimming shortened V by 8 bases and J by 4 bases, and 17 bases separated the two germline ends. The CDR3 runs to 15 residues. This CDR3 reads CASGKLTGSTGELFF. CDR3 DNA sequence: TGTGCCAGCGGAAAGTTGACAGGATCCACCGGGGAGCTGTTTTTT.

This rearrangement joins TRBV13 to TRBJ1-1; no firm D call. CDR1 and CDR2 (germline): PRHDT, FYEKMQ (reference sequence). The CDR3 contains 13 residues. Trimming took 5 bases from V and 1 from J, leaving 8 bases between them. The CDR3 region is CASSQDGNTEAFF. CDR3 in DNA: TGTGCCAGCAGCCAAGACGGGAACACTGAAGCTTTCTTT.

On this clone itself: The junction and the germline gene differ at one end; a read error may be behind it. The chain joins TRBV7-9 to TRBJ2-7; maybe TRBD1 (6 bases). The V gene's germline CDR1 is SEHNR and CDR2 FQNEAQ (reference sequence). The CDR3 has 13 amino acids. CDR3 sequence: CASSLTTDRQRHF. The CDR3, as DNA: TGTGCCAGCAGCTTAACCACTGACAGGCAGAGGCACTTC.

V and J are TRBV5-1 and TRBJ2-1; 11 bases fit TRBD2. The CDR3 consists of 15 residues. The germline V gene encodes CDR1 SGHRS and CDR2 YFSETQ. V was pared by 4 bases and J by 7 bases, with 7 bases of the junction left unmatched. The CDR3 DNA is TGCGCCAGCAGCCATGGACTAGCGGGCGCAAATGAGCAGTTCTTC. It encodes CASSHGLAGANEQFF.

The V gene is TRBV30, the J gene TRBJ1-5, with a possible D match to TRBD1 (5 bases). The V end lost 4 bases, the J end lost 0 bases, and 7 bases lay between the germline ends. Per the germline V gene, CDR1 is GTSNPN and CDR2 is SVGIG (reference sequence). This CDR3 has 13 amino acids. The CDR3 nucleotides are TGTGCCTGGACGACAGATAGCAATCAGCCCCAGCATTTT. Its translation: CAWTTDSNQPQHF.

This chain connects TRBV5-6 to TRBJ2-7; D unresolved. CDR1 is SGHDT, CDR2 YYEEEE, per germline. Trimming left V 4 bases short and J 6 bases short, with 11 bases between. The length of the CDR3 is 12 residues. CDR3 in amino acids: CASSTISGEQYF. CDR3 DNA: TGTGCCAGCAGCACCATCTCCGGCGAGCAGTACTTC.

Worth noting for this clone: The germline gene is not matched at one end of the junction; a read error may be the cause. The rearrangement joins TRBV5-4 to TRBJ2-1; TRBD2 matches 14 bases. Per the germline V gene, CDR1 is SGHNT and CDR2 is YYREEE (reference sequence). The CDR3 runs 17 residues. The CDR3 DNA reads as TGTGCCAGCAGCTCCGCGGTGACTAGCGGGAGGGCGGGGGGGGAGATCTTC. This sequence encodes CASSSAVTSGRAGGEIF.

CDR3 loop: CASSATGVKRGFMNTEAFF. As DNA, the CDR3 is TGTGCCAGCAGTGCGACAGGGGTGAAACGGGGATTTATGAACACTGAAGCTTTCTTT. This chain links TRBV6-1 with TRBJ1-1; the match to TRBD1 covers 8 bases. Trimming cost V 4 bases and J 0 bases; bases outside gene matches: 16. CDR1 and CDR2 (germline): MNHNS, SASEGT. The CDR3 is 19 amino acids.

V usage is TRBV7-9 and J usage is TRBJ1-2; 8 bases match TRBD1. CDR3 length: 13 amino acids. The V segment lost 9 bases and the J segment 8 bases; nucleotides outside the gene matches: 11. From germline, CDR1 is SEHNR and CDR2 FQNEAQ (reference sequence). CDR3 protein: CARSPTGESGYTF. For the CDR3, the DNA is TGTGCCAGGAGCCCGACAGGGGAGAGCGGCTACACCTTC. Combining the CDR3 with reference TRBV7-9 and TRBJ1-2 gives the whole variable domain DTGVSQNPRHKITKRGQNVTFRCDPISEHNRLYWYRQTLGQGPEFLTYFQNEAQLEKSRLLSDRFSAERPKGSFSTLEIQRTEQGDSAMYLCARSPTGESGYTFGSGTRLTVV.

The chain combines TRBV9 with TRBJ1-1, with TRBD1 identical over 9 bases. This CDR3 contains 15 residues. Trimming removed 0 bases from V and 2 bases from J; junction bases left unmatched: 2. CDR1 and CDR2 (germline): SGDLS, YYNGEE. CDR3 nucleotide sequence: TGTGCCAGCAGCGTAGAGGACAGGGGAAACACTGAAGCTTTCTTT. As protein: CASSVEDRGNTEAFF.

This chain connects TRBV5-5 to TRBJ2-7, with D possibly being TRBD1 or TRBD2 (6 bases each). CDR3 length: 14 residues. CDR1 is SGHKS and CDR2 is YYEKEE in the germline V gene (reference sequence). V was cut by 6 bases and J by 3 bases, with 16 bases left in between. CDR3 DNA: TGTGCCAGCACGGAGGGACATTTATTCTACGAGCAGTACTTC. Translated, it gives CASTEGHLFYEQYF.

This rearrangement joins TRBV24-1 to TRBJ2-7; D is undetermined. Deletions cut 2 bases from V and 6 bases from J, with 4 bases between. The germline V gene has CDR1 KGHDR and CDR2 SFDVKD. The CDR3 sequence is 11 residues long. This CDR3 reads CATSDSGEQYF. CDR3 nucleotides: TGTGCCACCAGTGATTCTGGCGAGCAGTACTTC.